The 8 T cell receptor beta chains in this list originate from one sample, sequenced in a study of T cells after yellow fever vaccination. TCRdb re-called the 5' RACE reads with MiXCR, one entry per CDR3 protein. The table lists more than 95,000 distinct CDR3 sequences, approximately 8.4% of them singletons. The sequencing used CD8+ T cells sorted from PBMCs, collected on the day of the yellow fever booster vaccination. The source is a man aged 18 to 29 who received the YFV17D yellow fever vaccine.

This chain joins TRBV7-9 and TRBJ2-2; D uncertain. V was shortened by 7 bases and J by 6 bases, with 12 bases between the two germline ends. Germline CDR1 SEHNR, CDR2 FQNEAQ (reference sequence). The CDR3 is 13 amino acids. The CDR3 is CASTASVSGELFF. In DNA form, the CDR3 reads TGTGCCAGCACGGCATCGGTTTCCGGGGAGCTGTTTTTT.

The chain employs TRBV27 and TRBJ2-2; 7 nucleotides line up with TRBD1. The CDR3 extends over 17 amino acids. Trimming cost V 2 bases and J 4 bases; bases outside gene matches: 10. Looked up from germline, CDR1 is MNHEY and CDR2 is SMNVEV (reference sequence). Written as DNA, the CDR3 is TGTGCCAGCAGTTTAGCCGGCAGGGGGTTAGGCACCGGGGAGCTGTTTTTT. This sequence encodes CASSLAGRGLGTGELFF.

This clonotype occurred a few times. V is TRBV6-5 and J is TRBJ2-7; TRBD1 matches 10 bases. Germline trimming cut 6 bases from V and 3 bases from J; bases unmatched to any gene: 5. The germline V gene has CDR1 MNHEY and CDR2 SVGAGI. The CDR3 is 14 residues long. CDR3 sequence: CASRKTGGIYEQYF. CDR3 sequence (DNA): TGTGCCAGCAGGAAGACAGGGGGCATCTACGAGCAGTACTTC.

This chain joins TRBV4-1 and TRBJ1-1; no firm D call. The CDR3 is 14 amino acids. The V gene lost 1 base and the J gene lost 11 bases, with 17 bases spanning the gap. Germline loops: CDR1 MGHRA, CDR2 YSYEKL. The CDR3, as DNA: TGCGCCAGCAGCCAAGGACAAGGTGGAACGCGGGCTTTCTTT. This translates into CASSQGQGGTRAFF.

This clonotype was recorded a few times. J is TRBJ2-7 and V is TRBV6-2 or TRBV6-3, with D possibly TRBD2 on 6 matching bases. CDR1 is MNHEY and CDR2 is SVGEGT in the germline V gene. V was clipped by 2 bases and J by 6 bases, with 20 bases between them. This CDR3 is built from 16 residues. CDR3 sequence reads: CASSYPIPAGLFEQYV. Here the CDR3 DNA reads TGTGCCAGCAGTTACCCGATCCCGGCGGGGTTGTTCGAGCAGTACGTC.

The chain combines TRBV27 with TRBJ1-5; D not resolved. The germline V gene has CDR1 MNHEY and CDR2 SMNVEV (reference sequence). This CDR3 has 13 residues. V shed 4 bases and J shed 8 bases, with 12 bases lying between them. As DNA, the CDR3 is TGTGCCAGCAGTTACGGCCCCTGGGAGCCCCAGCATTTT. Translated, it gives CASSYGPWEPQHF.

The chain is built from TRBV7-9 and TRBJ1-2; 12 positions agree with TRBD1. Trimming removed 5 bases from V and 9 bases from J; junction bases left unmatched: 7. The CDR3 loop spans 14 amino acids. From germline, CDR1 is SEHNR and CDR2 FQNEAQ (reference sequence). DNA for the CDR3: TGTGCCAGCAGCACTACGGGACAGGGGGCTAGCTACACCTTC. The encoded protein is CASSTTGQGASYTF.

This clonotype occurred many times. The chain recombines TRBV12-3 or TRBV12-4 with TRBJ1-2; D remains ambiguous. V was pared by 6 bases and J by 4 bases, with 18 bases between. CDR3 size: 15 residues. The CDR3 is CASSHQDGPFYGYTF. The DNA of the CDR3 is TGTGCCAGCAGCCACCAGGACGGACCATTCTATGGCTACACCTTC.